This T cell receptor beta chain comes out of a study of blood T cell repertoires in COVID-19. Looking at the study overall: Samples taken during acute and convalescent COVID-19 were collected in the United States, Italy and Spain. PBMCs, B-cell-depleted T cells, or T cells were the source of the cDNA or gDNA that made up the material.

As processed by the authors: The assay estimated nucleated cells by amplifying reference gene primers. Assay used: immunoSEQ multiplex PCR; TCRdb lists only in-frame clones, some missing. D and trimming were read from the DNA, whereas the V and J calls and clone size are those reported in that table. The data contain 200,000 to 250,000 clones, around four fifths of them seen just once; the ten biggest clones take up roughly 1.9%. V was clipped by 4 bases and J by 4 bases; unmatched bases: 9. Germline CDR1 reads SNHLY; CDR2 reads FYNNEI. The CDR3 runs to 15 residues. This chain links TRBV2 with TRBJ1-2; 7 positions match TRBD1. This receptor was obtained from a young man who had recovered from COVID-19. The sample consisted of peripheral blood. The CDR3 spells CASSAGGRQGYGYTF. DNA of the CDR3: TGTGCCAGCAGTGCCGGGGGTAGACAGGGCTATGGCTACACCTTC.